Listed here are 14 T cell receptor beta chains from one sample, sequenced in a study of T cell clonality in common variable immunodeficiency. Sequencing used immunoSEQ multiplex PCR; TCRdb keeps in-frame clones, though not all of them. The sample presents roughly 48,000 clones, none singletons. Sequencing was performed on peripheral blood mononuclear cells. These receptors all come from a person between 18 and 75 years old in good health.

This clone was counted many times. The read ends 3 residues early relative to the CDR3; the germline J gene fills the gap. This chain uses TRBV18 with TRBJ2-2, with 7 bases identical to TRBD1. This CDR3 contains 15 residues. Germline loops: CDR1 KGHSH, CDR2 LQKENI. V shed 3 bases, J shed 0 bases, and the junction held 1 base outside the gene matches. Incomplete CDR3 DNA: TGTGCCAGCTCACCGACAGGGTCGAACACCGGGGAG. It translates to CASSPTGSNTGE. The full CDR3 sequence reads CASSPTGSNTGELFF.

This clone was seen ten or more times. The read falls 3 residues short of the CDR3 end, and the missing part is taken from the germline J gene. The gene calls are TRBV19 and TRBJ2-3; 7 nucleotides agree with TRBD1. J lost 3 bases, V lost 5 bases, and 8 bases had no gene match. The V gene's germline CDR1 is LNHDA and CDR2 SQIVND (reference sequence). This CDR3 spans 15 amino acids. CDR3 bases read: TGTGCCAGTAGTCCACGACAGGGTTGGACAGATACG. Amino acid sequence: CASSPRQGWTDT. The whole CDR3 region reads CASSPRQGWTDTQYF.

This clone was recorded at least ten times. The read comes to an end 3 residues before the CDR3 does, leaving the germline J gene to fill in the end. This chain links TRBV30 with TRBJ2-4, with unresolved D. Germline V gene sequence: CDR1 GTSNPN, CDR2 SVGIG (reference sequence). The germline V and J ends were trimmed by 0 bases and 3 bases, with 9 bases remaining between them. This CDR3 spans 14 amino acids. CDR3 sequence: CAWSVGTVKNIQYF. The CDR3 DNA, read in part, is TGTGCCTGGAGTGTTGGAACAGTCAAAAACATT.

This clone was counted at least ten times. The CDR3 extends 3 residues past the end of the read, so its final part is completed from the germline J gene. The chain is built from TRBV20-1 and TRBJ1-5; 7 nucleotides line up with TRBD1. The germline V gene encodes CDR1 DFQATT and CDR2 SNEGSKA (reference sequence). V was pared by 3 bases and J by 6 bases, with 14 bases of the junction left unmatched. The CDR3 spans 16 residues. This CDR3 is CSARPPQGGDGQPQHF. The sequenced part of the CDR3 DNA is TGCAGTGCTAGGCCCCCTCAGGGGGGTGACGGTCAGCCC.

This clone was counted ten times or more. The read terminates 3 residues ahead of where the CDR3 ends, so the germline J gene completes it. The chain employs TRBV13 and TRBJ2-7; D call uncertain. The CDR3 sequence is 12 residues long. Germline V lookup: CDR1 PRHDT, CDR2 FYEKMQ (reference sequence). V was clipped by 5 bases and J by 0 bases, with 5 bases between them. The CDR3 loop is CASSPGSYEQYF. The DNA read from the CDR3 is TGTGCCAGCAGCCCGGGCTCCTACGAG.

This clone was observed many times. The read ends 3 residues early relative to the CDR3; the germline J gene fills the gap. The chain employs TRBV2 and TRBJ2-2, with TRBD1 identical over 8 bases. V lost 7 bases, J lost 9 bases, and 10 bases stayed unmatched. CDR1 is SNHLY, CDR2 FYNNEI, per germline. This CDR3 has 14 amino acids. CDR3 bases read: TGTGCCAGCAATCTACAGGGGGAGTTCCGGGAG. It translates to CASNLQGEFRE. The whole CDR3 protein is CASNLQGEFRELFF.

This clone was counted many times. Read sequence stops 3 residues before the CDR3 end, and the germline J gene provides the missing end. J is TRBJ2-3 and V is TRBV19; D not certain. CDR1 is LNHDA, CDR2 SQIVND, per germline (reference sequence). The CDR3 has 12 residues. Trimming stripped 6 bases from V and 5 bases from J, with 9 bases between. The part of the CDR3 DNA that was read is TGTGCCAGTAGGACAACCGGAGATACG. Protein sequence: CASRTTGDT. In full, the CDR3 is CASRTTGDTQYF.

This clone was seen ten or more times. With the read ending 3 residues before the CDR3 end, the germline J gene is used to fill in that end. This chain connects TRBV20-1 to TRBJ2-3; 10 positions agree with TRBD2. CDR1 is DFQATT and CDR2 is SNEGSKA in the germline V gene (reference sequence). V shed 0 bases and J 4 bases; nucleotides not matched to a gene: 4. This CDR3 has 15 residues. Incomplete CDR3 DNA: TGCAGTGCTAGAGAAAGCGGGAGGGTGGCAGATACG. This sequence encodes CSARESGRVADT. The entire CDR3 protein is CSARESGRVADTQYF.

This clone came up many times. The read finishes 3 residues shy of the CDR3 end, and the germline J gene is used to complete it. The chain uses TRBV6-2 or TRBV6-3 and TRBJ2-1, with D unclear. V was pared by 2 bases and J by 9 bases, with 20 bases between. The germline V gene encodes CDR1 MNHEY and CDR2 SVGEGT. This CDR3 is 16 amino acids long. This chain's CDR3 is CASSYAFDRVLGEQFF. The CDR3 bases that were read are TGTGCCAGCAGTTACGCATTCGATAGGGTTCTTGGTGAG.

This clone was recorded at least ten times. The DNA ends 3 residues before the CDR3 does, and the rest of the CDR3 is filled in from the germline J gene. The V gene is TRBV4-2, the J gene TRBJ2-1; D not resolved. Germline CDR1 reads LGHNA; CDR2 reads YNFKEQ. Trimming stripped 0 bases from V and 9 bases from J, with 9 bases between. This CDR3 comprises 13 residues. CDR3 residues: CASSQDFFSEQFF. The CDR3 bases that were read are TGTGCCAGCAGCCAAGACTTCTTTAGTGAG.

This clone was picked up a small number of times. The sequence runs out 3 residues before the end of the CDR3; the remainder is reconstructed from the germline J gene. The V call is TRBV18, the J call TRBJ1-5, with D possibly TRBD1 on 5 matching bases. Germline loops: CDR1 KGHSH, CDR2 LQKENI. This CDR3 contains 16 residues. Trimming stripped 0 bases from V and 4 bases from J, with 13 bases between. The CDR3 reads CASSPPPAGRNQPQHF. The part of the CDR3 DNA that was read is TGTGCCAGCTCACCACCTCCGGCGGGGCGAAATCAGCCC.

This chain's CDR3 is CASSPGQGMDTYTF. CDR3 DNA (partial): TGTGCCAGCAGCCCCGGACAGGGAATGGATACC. The chain uses TRBV7-9 and TRBJ1-2, with TRBD1 identical over 8 bases. The read halts 3 residues ahead of the CDR3 end, with the missing end drawn from the germline J gene. This CDR3 spans 14 amino acids. CDR1 and CDR2 (germline): SEHNR, FQNEAQ (reference sequence).

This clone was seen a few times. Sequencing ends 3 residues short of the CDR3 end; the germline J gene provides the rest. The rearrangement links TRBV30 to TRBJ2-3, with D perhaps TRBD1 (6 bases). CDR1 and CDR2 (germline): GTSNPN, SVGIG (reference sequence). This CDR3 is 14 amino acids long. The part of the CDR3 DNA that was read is TGTGCCTGGCAACAGGGAAATTGGGATCAGCCG. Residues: CAWQQGNWDQP. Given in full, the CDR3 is CAWQQGNWDQPQYF.

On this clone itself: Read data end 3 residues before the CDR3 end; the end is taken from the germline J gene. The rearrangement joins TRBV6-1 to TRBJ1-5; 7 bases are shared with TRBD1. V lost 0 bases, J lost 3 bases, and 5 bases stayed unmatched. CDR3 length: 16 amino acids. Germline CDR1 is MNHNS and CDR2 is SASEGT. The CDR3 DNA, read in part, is TGTGCCAGCAGTGAAGCAAGGGGGCGCATCAATCAGCCC. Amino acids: CASSEARGRINQP. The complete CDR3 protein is CASSEARGRINQPQHF.